Listed below are T cell receptor beta chains from one sample, sequenced in a study of technical replicates of blood from several donors. This table comes from immunoSEQ multiplex PCR, and its TCRdb copy is limited to in-frame clones, with some not included. The table lists about 80,000 clones, about 91% of them singletons. The sequenced sample was T cells isolated from PBMCs. These TCRs come from a human donor in good health. Both conserved end residues are part of each CDR3. The D gene is left open where the match is weak. The size entry is marked missing in some rows and otherwise reads once, few, many or a size class.

cdr3_nt: TGTGCCAGCAGCTTGGGGGGGGACAATGAGCAGTTCTTC; cdr3_aa: CASSLGGDNEQFF; j_call: TRBJ2-1; clone_size: few; d_call: .; v_call: TRBV5-4
cdr3_nt: TGTGCCAGCAGCGTGCCGACAGAGCAAGAGACCCAGTACTTC; cdr3_aa: CASSVPTEQETQYF; j_call: TRBJ2-5; clone_size: .; d_call: .; v_call: TRBV9
cdr3_nt: TGTGCCAGCAGCCCCCGGGACAGGGCGAACTATGGCTACACCTTC; cdr3_aa: CASSPRDRANYGYTF; j_call: TRBJ1-2; clone_size: .; d_call: TRBD1; v_call: TRBV5-6
cdr3_nt: TGTGCCAGTAGTAGACAGGGTTGGAATGAGCAGTTCTTC; cdr3_aa: CASSRQGWNEQFF; j_call: TRBJ2-1; clone_size: .; d_call: TRBD1; v_call: TRBV19
cdr3_nt: TGTGCCAGCAGCTTAAGTCCTTCTGAGGGATCTGGAAACACCATATATTTT; cdr3_aa: CASSLSPSEGSGNTIYF; j_call: TRBJ1-3; clone_size: .; d_call: .; v_call: TRBV7-2
cdr3_nt: TGCAGCGGCAGGTTATGGGAAAAACTGTTTTTT; cdr3_aa: CSGRLWEKLFF; j_call: TRBJ1-4; clone_size: few; d_call: .; v_call: TRBV29-1
cdr3_nt: TGTGCCAGCAGCCCGGGACTTCCCACAGATACGCAGTATTTT; cdr3_aa: CASSPGLPTDTQYF; j_call: TRBJ2-3; clone_size: .; d_call: .; v_call: TRBV14
cdr3_nt: TGTGCCATCAGTGAGTTTTATACAGATTCTGGAAACACCATATATTTT; cdr3_aa: CAISEFYTDSGNTIYF; j_call: TRBJ1-3; clone_size: .; d_call: .; v_call: TRBV10-3
cdr3_nt: TGCAGCGGTAGGGACAGGGGTTACGAGCAGTACTTC; cdr3_aa: CSGRDRGYEQYF; j_call: TRBJ2-7; clone_size: .; d_call: TRBD1; v_call: TRBV29-1
cdr3_nt: TGCGCCAGTCGAGGCCAAGGGGGGAACACCGGGGAGCTGTTTTTT; cdr3_aa: CASRGQGGNTGELFF; j_call: TRBJ2-2; clone_size: .; d_call: .; v_call: TRBV4-1
cdr3_nt: TGTGCCAGCAGTCCCTCCGCGGGACAGGCTAACTATGGCTACACCTTC; cdr3_aa: CASSPSAGQANYGYTF; j_call: TRBJ1-2; clone_size: .; d_call: TRBD1; v_call: TRBV27
cdr3_nt: TGTGCCAGCAGAGTACAGGGAGGCAATCAGCCCCAGCATTTT; cdr3_aa: CASRVQGGNQPQHF; j_call: TRBJ1-5; clone_size: .; d_call: .; v_call: TRBV6-1
cdr3_nt: TGTGCCAGCAGCCAGCTAGAGGAGAATGAGCAGTTCTTC; cdr3_aa: CASSQLEENEQFF; j_call: TRBJ2-1; clone_size: .; d_call: .; v_call: TRBV14
cdr3_nt: TGTGCCAGCAGCCTAAGCGGGCGGAGCTCCTACAATGAGCAGTTCTTC; cdr3_aa: CASSLSGRSSYNEQFF; j_call: TRBJ2-1; clone_size: .; d_call: .; v_call: TRBV9
cdr3_nt: TGCGCCAGCAGCCAAGCTGCGGAGGGGCCCTGGGAGACCCAGTACTTC; cdr3_aa: CASSQAAEGPWETQYF; j_call: TRBJ2-5; clone_size: .; d_call: .; v_call: TRBV4-1
cdr3_nt: TGCGCCAGCAGCGCGAGGGGGGCAGCGGGAGAGACCGGGGAGCTGTTTTTT; cdr3_aa: CASSARGAAGETGELFF; j_call: TRBJ2-2; clone_size: .; d_call: TRBD2; v_call: TRBV5-1
cdr3_nt: TGTGCCAGCAGCTTAGGGGGGCTGTCCTACGAGCAGTACTTC; cdr3_aa: CASSLGGLSYEQYF; j_call: TRBJ2-7; clone_size: .; d_call: .; v_call: TRBV7-9
cdr3_nt: TGTGCCACCAGCAGAGATAGCCAGGGCAGGGAAGCTTTCTTT; cdr3_aa: CATSRDSQGREAFF; j_call: TRBJ1-1; clone_size: .; d_call: .; v_call: TRBV15
cdr3_nt: TGTGCCAGCTCACCATCATCGGACGAGCAGTACTTC; cdr3_aa: CASSPSSDEQYF; j_call: TRBJ2-7; clone_size: .; d_call: .; v_call: TRBV18
cdr3_nt: TGTGCCAGCAGCCCAAGACTAGCGGCCCCCTACGAGCAGTACTTC; cdr3_aa: CASSPRLAAPYEQYF; j_call: TRBJ2-7; clone_size: .; d_call: TRBD2; v_call: TRBV11-2
cdr3_nt: TGTGCCAGCAGTTTGCACAGGGTCGGGCAGCCCCAGCATTTT; cdr3_aa: CASSLHRVGQPQHF; j_call: TRBJ1-5; clone_size: .; d_call: .; v_call: TRBV27
cdr3_nt: TGTGCCTGGAGTGGAATTGGACAGATTGAAGCTTTCTTT; cdr3_aa: CAWSGIGQIEAFF; j_call: TRBJ1-1; clone_size: .; d_call: .; v_call: TRBV30
cdr3_nt: TGTGCCAGAAAGGGGACAGGGGTCACTGAAGCTTTCTTT; cdr3_aa: CARKGTGVTEAFF; j_call: TRBJ1-1; clone_size: once; d_call: TRBD1; v_call: TRBV2
cdr3_nt: TGTGCCAGCAGCTTCGAAGCGGGAGCAAATGAGCAGTTCTTC; cdr3_aa: CASSFEAGANEQFF; j_call: TRBJ2-1; clone_size: .; d_call: TRBD2; v_call: TRBV5-5
cdr3_nt: TGTGCCAGCAGCGTCTCATCGACAGTGGACTATGGCTACACCTTC; cdr3_aa: CASSVSSTVDYGYTF; j_call: TRBJ1-2; clone_size: .; d_call: .; v_call: TRBV9
cdr3_nt: TGTGCCAGCAGTTTAGGGGGGAGGGGAGGAGTGCCCCAGCATTTT; cdr3_aa: CASSLGGRGGVPQHF; j_call: TRBJ1-5; clone_size: .; d_call: .; v_call: TRBV28
cdr3_nt: TGTGCAAGTCGCTTAGTTGCCGACAGGGAAGGTCAGCCCCAGCATTTT; cdr3_aa: CASRLVADREGQPQHF; j_call: TRBJ1-5; clone_size: .; d_call: .; v_call: TRBV12-2
cdr3_nt: TGTGCCAGCAGTTTAAGAGGGACAACCTACGAGCAGTACTTC; cdr3_aa: CASSLRGTTYEQYF; j_call: TRBJ2-7; clone_size: .; d_call: .; v_call: TRBV27
cdr3_nt: TGTGCCAGCAGTTTATTACAACTGAACACTGAAGCTTTCTTT; cdr3_aa: CASSLLQLNTEAFF; j_call: TRBJ1-1; clone_size: once; d_call: .; v_call: TRBV28
cdr3_nt: TGCGCCAGCAGCCAAGAATGGACAGACCTACTCTCCAACTATGGCTACACCTTC; cdr3_aa: CASSQEWTDLLSNYGYTF; j_call: TRBJ1-2; clone_size: once; d_call: .; v_call: TRBV4-1
cdr3_nt: TGTGCCAGCAGCTTAGAAAGCGGGAGCATGACCTACGAGCAGTACTTC; cdr3_aa: CASSLESGSMTYEQYF; j_call: TRBJ2-7; clone_size: .; d_call: TRBD2; v_call: TRBV7-2
cdr3_nt: TGCAGCGTTGAGAGTGGGCAGGGGCGGAATGAGCAGTTCTTC; cdr3_aa: CSVESGQGRNEQFF; j_call: TRBJ2-1; clone_size: .; d_call: .; v_call: TRBV29-1
cdr3_nt: TGTGCCAGCAGCGTAGCTACCCGACAGGGGGCCTATGGCTACACCTTC; cdr3_aa: CASSVATRQGAYGYTF; j_call: TRBJ1-2; clone_size: .; d_call: TRBD1; v_call: TRBV9